This passage covers 4 T cell receptor beta chains from one sample sequenced in a study of a mutant IDH1 vaccine in newly diagnosed glioma. The repertoire was sequenced with immunoSEQ multiplex PCR; TCRdb's copy has only in-frame clones and lacks some. The sample contains about 50,000 clones, around 94% of which appear only once. Their antigen targets remain unknown. The time point was: week 35, safety follow-up. A 20-mer mutant IDH1 peptide at 300 ug was injected subcutaneously with topical imiquimod. The input for sequencing was PBMCs, taken from a glioma patient whose treatment included an IDH1 peptide vaccine. These receptors were collected from a man aged 50 to 59 with glioma.

The chain links TRBV7-9 to TRBJ2-3, with D tentatively TRBD2 (5 bases). V lost 5 bases and J 6 bases, leaving 21 bases between the germline ends. CDR1 is SEHNR, CDR2 FQNEAQ, per germline (reference sequence). The CDR3 sequence is 16 residues long. The CDR3 DNA follows: TGTGCCAGCAGCACTCGGAAGGACGGGGATTTTGATACGCAGTATTTT. Protein: CASSTRKDGDFDTQYF. Combining the CDR3 with reference TRBV7-9 and TRBJ2-3 gives the whole variable domain DTGVSQNPRHKITKRGQNVTFRCDPISEHNRLYWYRQTLGQGPEFLTYFQNEAQLEKSRLLSDRFSAERPKGSFSTLEIQRTEQGDSAMYLCASSTRKDGDFDTQYFGPGTRLTVL.

V is TRBV2 and J is TRBJ1-3, with D unclear. V shed 1 base and J shed 3 bases, with 1 base lying between them. The CDR3 length is 12 residues. Germline assignment: CDR1 SNHLY and CDR2 FYNNEI. The CDR3 DNA sequence: TGTGCCAGCAGTGAAGATGGAAACACCATATATTTT. Translated: CASSEDGNTIYF.

The chain links TRBV14 to TRBJ1-5; D gene unclear. Germline lookup yields CDR1 SGHDN and CDR2 FVKESK. The CDR3 extends over 13 amino acids. V was clipped by 1 base and J by 3 bases, with 4 bases between them. Written as DNA, the CDR3 is TGTGCCAGCAGCCAAGCACACAATCAGCCCCAGCATTTT. Amino acid sequence: CASSQAHNQPQHF.

The chain combines TRBV5-1 with TRBJ2-7, with 10 nucleotides matching TRBD1. This CDR3 has 15 amino acids. The germline V gene encodes CDR1 SGHRS and CDR2 YFSETQ. The V gene end was trimmed by 4 bases and the J gene end by 3 bases; junction bases not matched to a gene: 7. The chain's CDR3 is CASSPDRGPFYEQYF. In DNA form, the CDR3 reads TGCGCCAGCAGCCCCGACAGGGGGCCCTTCTACGAGCAGTACTTC.